This T cell receptor beta chain came from a study of shared clonotypes between healthy human individuals. Study context: Three CD4 naive, three CD4 memory, two CD8 naive and one CD8 memory plate were used per donor.

Remarks on this clone: Its antigen is unknown.

The protocol was immunoSEQ multiplex PCR, while the TCRdb copy is restricted to in-frame clones and leaves out a portion. The sample yields about 2.1 million clones, roughly 95% seen once. As defined, naive CD8 cells were CD45RO-negative and positively selected for CCR7, with terminally differentiated effector memory CD45RA+ cells excluded. Germline CDR1 SGHVS, CDR2 FQNEAQ. Trimming took off 1 base at V and 2 bases at J, with 10 bases between the two ends. The CDR3 contains 15 residues. Notes on the study in general: Non-shared clonotypes showed lower generation probabilities than clonotypes common to all four donors. A limitation of the genetic and exposure-history diversity represented arose from few donors.

This chain connects TRBV7-8 to TRBJ2-3; D uncertain. Input material: naive CD8+ T cells from PBMCs. This TCR was sampled from a man between 18 and 29 years old in good health. Some clones in this sample may be carry-over from other donors' samples. CDR3 loop: CASSLGTANTDTQYF. The CDR3 DNA reads TGTGCCAGCAGCTTAGGGACGGCCAACACAGATACGCAGTATTTT.